One and the same sample provided the 18 T cell receptor beta chains below, sequenced in a study of Graves' ophthalmopathy and Graves' hyperthyroidism. Amplification from RNA transcripts yielded the TCR beta CDR3 regions. In the first round, RT-PCR was carried out with HTBI primers, and a multiplex PCR formed the second round. TCRdb re-called the multiplex PCR reads through MiXCR, storing one row per CDR3 protein. The sample lists hundreds of thousands of distinct CDR3 sequences, roughly 50% occurring once. Material: peripheral blood. The receptors come from an adult man with Graves' ophthalmopathy.

The chain combines TRBV7-9 with TRBJ2-5; 11 nucleotides align to TRBD2. Per germline, CDR1 SEHNR and CDR2 FQNEAQ (reference sequence). V lost 5 bases, J lost 2 bases, and 4 bases stayed unmatched. The CDR3 is 15 residues long. The CDR3 reads CASSTSGGGQETQYF. The CDR3 region has the DNA TGTGCCAGCAGCACTAGCGGGGGCGGTCAAGAGACCCAGTACTTC.

This clonotype has a handful of counts. The chain recombines TRBV29-1 with TRBJ2-2; TRBD1 is a possible D gene (5 bases). Trimming left V 2 bases short and J 1 base short, with 8 bases between. Germline CDR1 and CDR2: SQVTM and ANQGSEA. The CDR3 sequence is 14 residues long. Here the CDR3 DNA reads TGCAGCGTTGAAATCCAGGGGAACACCGGGGAGCTGTTTTTT. It yields the protein CSVEIQGNTGELFF.

This clonotype was seen repeatedly, ten times or more. J is TRBJ2-7 and V is TRBV20-1, with 8 bases aligning to TRBD2. The germline gives CDR1 DFQATT, CDR2 SNEGSKA (reference sequence). The CDR3 is made up of 14 amino acids. The ends lost 5 bases at V and 2 bases at J; junction bases unmatched: 8. CDR3: CSAGRSGITYEQYF. The CDR3 DNA sequence: TGCAGTGCTGGTCGTAGCGGGATTACCTACGAGCAGTACTTC.

A few counts support this clonotype. The gene calls are TRBV7-2 and TRBJ1-2; D ambiguous. This CDR3 spans 15 amino acids. Trimming removed 1 base at V and 8 bases at J, with 17 bases between. Germline V CDR1 and CDR2: SGHTA, FQGNSA. In DNA, the CDR3 is TGTGCCAGCAGCTTAGTTCCGGGGAGGATCGGGGGCTACACCTTC. It codes for CASSLVPGRIGGYTF.

The rearrangement links TRBV30 to TRBJ1-2, with 7 bases aligning to TRBD1. V shed 4 bases and J 8 bases; nucleotides not matched to a gene: 4. Germline CDR1 and CDR2: GTSNPN and SVGIG (reference sequence). This CDR3 is 11 amino acids long. This CDR3 is CAWNQGDGYTF. CDR3 nucleotide sequence: TGTGCCTGGAACCAGGGGGACGGCTACACCTTC.

The chain recombines TRBV7-2 with TRBJ2-2; 14 nucleotides align to TRBD2. V trimming: 3 bases; J trimming: 5 bases; junction bases outside the gene matches: 11. CDR1 and CDR2 from the germline V gene are SGHTA and FQGNSA. The CDR3 extends over 19 amino acids. CDR3 nucleotides: TGTGCCAGCAGCTTGTCCCTTGGGACTAGCGGGAGTGGTACCGGGGAGCTGTTTTTT. Translating it yields CASSLSLGTSGSGTGELFF.

Comments on this clonotype: A single base separates this from a much larger clone, so it may be a read error. V gene TRBV2 combines with J gene TRBJ2-5; D may be TRBD1 (8 bases). CDR3 size: 14 residues. Per the germline V gene, CDR1 is SNHLY and CDR2 is FYNNEI. The V gene lost 6 bases and the J gene lost 3 bases, with 14 bases spanning the gap. CDR3 DNA sequence: TGTGCCAGCAGCCGGACAGGGAGGGAAGAGACCCAGTACTTC. This codes for CASSRTGREETQYF.

This clonotype was detected many times. The rearrangement uses TRBV2 and TRBJ2-7; the D call may be TRBD1 or TRBD2 (5 bases each). This CDR3 is 11 amino acids long. Germline V gene data show CDR1 as SNHLY and CDR2 as FYNNEI. Trimming shortened V by 7 bases and J by 6 bases, and 10 bases separated the two germline ends. CDR3 coding DNA: TGTGCCAGCACAGTGGGGGTCGAGCAGTACTTC. Translating it yields CASTVGVEQYF.

The rearrangement links TRBV5-1 to TRBJ1-6, with a weak D call TRBD1 (5 bases). The CDR3 sequence is 15 residues long. Germline lookup yields CDR1 SGHRS and CDR2 YFSETQ. V lost 3 bases to trimming and J lost 7 bases, with 14 bases between them. CDR3 nucleotides: TGCGCCAGCAGCTCTGGGACCAACCCCAATTCACCCCTCCACTTT. Translating it yields CASSSGTNPNSPLHF.

The rearrangement uses TRBV4-1 and TRBJ1-4; D not certain. The CDR3 totals 15 residues. CDR1 is MGHRA and CDR2 is YSYEKL in the germline V gene. V lost 4 bases and J lost 2, with 11 bases in between. CDR3: CASSPSIATNEKLFF. Written as DNA, the CDR3 is TGCGCCAGCAGCCCAAGTATAGCCACTAATGAAAAACTGTTTTTT.

This clonotype showed up just a few times. The CDR3 is CASSFPSSSGANVLTF. The CDR3 coding sequence is TGCGCCAGCAGCTTTCCTAGCAGCTCTGGGGCCAACGTCCTGACTTTC. The gene calls are TRBV5-1 and TRBJ2-6, with D perhaps matching TRBD2 (5 bases). The germline V gene has CDR1 SGHRS and CDR2 YFSETQ. The V gene lost 2 bases and the J gene lost 0 bases, with 9 bases spanning the gap. CDR3 length: 16 residues.

The gene calls are TRBV6-6 and TRBJ1-1; no clear D. The CDR3 is 13 residues long. Trimming pared 6 bases from V and 4 bases from J, leaving 12 bases between. In germline, CDR1 is MNHNY, CDR2 SVGAGI (reference sequence). CDR3 sequence reads: CASRRLRSTEAFF. CDR3 bases: TGTGCCAGCAGGAGGCTACGGAGCACTGAAGCTTTCTTT.

V and J are TRBV14 and TRBJ1-2, with D maybe TRBD1 (6 bases). Germline V CDR1 and CDR2: SGHDN, FVKESK. The CDR3 runs to 13 residues. Trimming cost V 2 bases and J 6 bases, with 10 bases left between them. The CDR3 is CASSQPQGNGYTF. The CDR3, as DNA: TGTGCCAGCAGCCAACCACAGGGCAATGGCTACACCTTC.

This clonotype has a count of ten or more. The V and J genes are TRBV7-9 and TRBJ1-2; D is ambiguous. This CDR3 contains 15 residues. Germline CDR1 and CDR2: SEHNR and FQNEAQ (reference sequence). The ends were cut back, 1 base at V and 3 bases at J, with 12 bases in the middle. CDR3 DNA: TGTGCCAGCAGCTTAGAGGCGCTTACGGACTATGGCTACACCTTC. The encoded protein is CASSLEALTDYGYTF.

This clonotype appeared a few times. J is TRBJ1-1 and V is TRBV9; D remains unclear. V lost 3 bases and J 2 bases, leaving 8 bases between the germline ends. CDR3 length: 13 residues. The germline CDR1 and CDR2 sequences are SGDLS and YYNGEE. This chain's CDR3 is CASSDIPNTEAFF. DNA for the CDR3: TGTGCCAGCAGCGACATACCAAACACTGAAGCTTTCTTT.

This chain uses TRBV29-1 with TRBJ2-1; D is perhaps TRBD1 or TRBD2 (5 bases each). Trimming stripped 6 bases from V and 7 bases from J, with 19 bases between. The CDR3 length is 14 residues. Per germline, CDR1 SQVTM and CDR2 ANQGSEA. The CDR3, as DNA: TGCAGCGTCGTTGTTTCCGGGACCCAAAATGAGCAGTTCTTC. It is translated as CSVVVSGTQNEQFF.

On this clonotype: One junction end disagrees with the germline gene, perhaps due to a read error. The chain's CDR3 is CASSDQGTWERNQPQHF. CDR3 bases: TGTGCCAGCAGTGACCAGGGGACTTGGGAGCGCAATCAGCCCCAGCATTTT. V is TRBV10-3 and J is TRBJ1-5; D perhaps matches TRBD1 (6 bases). Germline CDR1 ENHRY, CDR2 SYGVKD. The CDR3 totals 17 residues.

The chain combines TRBV20-1 with TRBJ1-4; no definite D call. This CDR3 is built from 14 residues. Trimming stripped 4 bases from V and 5 bases from J, with 14 bases between. Germline-derived CDR1 and CDR2 are DFQATT and SNEGSKA (reference sequence). Here the CDR3 reads CSAMVQEDNEKLFF. CDR3 DNA sequence: TGCAGTGCTATGGTCCAGGAGGACAATGAAAAACTGTTTTTT.